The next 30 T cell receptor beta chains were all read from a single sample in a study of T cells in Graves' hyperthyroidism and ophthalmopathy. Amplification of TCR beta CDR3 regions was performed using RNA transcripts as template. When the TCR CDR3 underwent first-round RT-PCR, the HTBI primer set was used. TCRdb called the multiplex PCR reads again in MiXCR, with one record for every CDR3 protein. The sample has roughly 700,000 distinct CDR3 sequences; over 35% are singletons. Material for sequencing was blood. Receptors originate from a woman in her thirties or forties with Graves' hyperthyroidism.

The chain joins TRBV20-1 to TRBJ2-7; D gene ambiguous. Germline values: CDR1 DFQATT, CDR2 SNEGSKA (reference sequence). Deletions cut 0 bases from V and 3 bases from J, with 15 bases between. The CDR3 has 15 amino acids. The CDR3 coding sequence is TGCAGTGCTAGAGATGGGCGAAAACCGTTCTACGAGCAGTACTTC. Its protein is CSARDGRKPFYEQYF.

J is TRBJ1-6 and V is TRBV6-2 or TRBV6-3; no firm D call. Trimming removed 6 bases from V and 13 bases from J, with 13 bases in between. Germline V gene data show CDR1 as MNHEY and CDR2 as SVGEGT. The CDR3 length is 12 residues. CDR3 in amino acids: CASSRESRPLHF. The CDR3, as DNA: TGTGCCAGCAGCCGAGAAAGCCGGCCCCTCCACTTT.

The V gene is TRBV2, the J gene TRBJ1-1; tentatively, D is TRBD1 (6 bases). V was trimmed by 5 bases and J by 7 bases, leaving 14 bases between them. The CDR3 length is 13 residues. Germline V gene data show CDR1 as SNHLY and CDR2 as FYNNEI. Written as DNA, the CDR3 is TGTGCCAGCAGTTCCGGGACATGGAATGAAGCTTTCTTT. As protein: CASSSGTWNEAFF.

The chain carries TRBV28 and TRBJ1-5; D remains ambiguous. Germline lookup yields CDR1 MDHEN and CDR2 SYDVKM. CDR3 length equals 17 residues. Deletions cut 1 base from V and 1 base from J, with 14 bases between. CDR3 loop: CASSLSLTRGSNQPQHF. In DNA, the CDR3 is TGTGCCAGCAGTTTATCGTTGACACGAGGGAGCAATCAGCCCCAGCATTTT.

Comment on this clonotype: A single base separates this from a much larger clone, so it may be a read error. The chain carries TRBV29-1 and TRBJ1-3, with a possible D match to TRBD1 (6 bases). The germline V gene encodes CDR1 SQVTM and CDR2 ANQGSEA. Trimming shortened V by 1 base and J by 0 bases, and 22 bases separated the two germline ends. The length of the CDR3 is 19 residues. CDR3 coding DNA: TGCAGCGTTGAAGGGGGACCCCAGGACAGACCGAACTCTGGAAACACCATATATTTT. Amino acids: CSVEGGPQDRPNSGNTIYF.

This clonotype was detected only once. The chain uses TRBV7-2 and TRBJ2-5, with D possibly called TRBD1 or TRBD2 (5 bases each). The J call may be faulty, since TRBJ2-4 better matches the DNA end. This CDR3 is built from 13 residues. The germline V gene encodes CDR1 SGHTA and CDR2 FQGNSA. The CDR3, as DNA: TGTGCCAGCAGCTTATATCGGGGCGACATTCAGTACTTC. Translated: CASSLYRGDIQYF.

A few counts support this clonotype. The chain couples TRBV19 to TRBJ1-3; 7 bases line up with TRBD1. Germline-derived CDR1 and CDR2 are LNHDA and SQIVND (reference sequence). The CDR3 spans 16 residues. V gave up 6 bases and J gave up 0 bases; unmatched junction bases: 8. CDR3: CASRKGQFLSGNTIYF. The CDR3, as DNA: TGTGCCAGTAGAAAGGGACAGTTCCTCTCTGGAAACACCATATATTTT.

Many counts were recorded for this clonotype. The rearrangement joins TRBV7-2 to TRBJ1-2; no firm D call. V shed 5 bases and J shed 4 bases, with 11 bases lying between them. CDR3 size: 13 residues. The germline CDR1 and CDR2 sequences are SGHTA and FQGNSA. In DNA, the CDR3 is TGTGCCAGCAGCCTTTCGGGAGGCTATGGCTACACCTTC. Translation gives CASSLSGGYGYTF.

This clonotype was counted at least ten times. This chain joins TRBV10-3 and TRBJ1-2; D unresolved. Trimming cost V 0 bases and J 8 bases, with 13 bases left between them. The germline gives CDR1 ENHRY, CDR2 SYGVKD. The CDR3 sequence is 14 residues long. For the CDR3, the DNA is TGTGCCATCAGTGAGTCAAGCGACATAGGCGGCTACACCTTC. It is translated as CAISESSDIGGYTF.

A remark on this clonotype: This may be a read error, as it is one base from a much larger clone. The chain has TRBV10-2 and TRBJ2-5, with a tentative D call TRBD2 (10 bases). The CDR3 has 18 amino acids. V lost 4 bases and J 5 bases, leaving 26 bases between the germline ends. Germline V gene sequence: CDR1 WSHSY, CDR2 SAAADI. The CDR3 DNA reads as TGCGCCAGCAGTGGGGGACAGGGACTACCTAGCGGGGGCGAGACCCAGTACTTC. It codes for CASSGGQGLPSGGETQYF.

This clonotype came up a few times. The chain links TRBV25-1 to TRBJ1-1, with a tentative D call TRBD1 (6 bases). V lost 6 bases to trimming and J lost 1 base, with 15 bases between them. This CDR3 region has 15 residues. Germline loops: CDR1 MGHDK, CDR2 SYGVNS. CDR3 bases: TGTGCCAGCAGCGACTATCGGACAGCGAACACTGAAGCTTTCTTT. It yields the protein CASSDYRTANTEAFF.

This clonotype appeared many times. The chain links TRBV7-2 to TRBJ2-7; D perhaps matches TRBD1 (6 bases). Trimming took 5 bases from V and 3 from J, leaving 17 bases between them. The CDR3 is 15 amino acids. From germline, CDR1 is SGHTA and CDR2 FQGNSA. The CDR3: CASSQAPGEGYEQYF. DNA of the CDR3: TGTGCCAGCAGCCAGGCGCCAGGGGAAGGCTACGAGCAGTACTTC.

CDR3 DNA sequence: TGTGCCATCCTACAGAAACTCTACGAGCAGTACTTC. Protein: CAILQKLYEQYF. The J gene is TRBJ2-7, the V gene TRBV28; no clear D. CDR1 is MDHEN and CDR2 is SYDVKM in the germline V gene. This CDR3 comprises 12 residues. Between the trimmed V and J ends, which lost 10 bases and 3 bases, there was a span of 13 bases.

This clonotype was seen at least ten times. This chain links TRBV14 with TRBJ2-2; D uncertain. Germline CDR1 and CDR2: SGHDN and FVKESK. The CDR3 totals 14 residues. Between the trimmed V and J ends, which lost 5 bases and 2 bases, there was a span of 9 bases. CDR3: CASSVALNTGELFF. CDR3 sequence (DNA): TGTGCCAGCAGCGTGGCTCTCAACACCGGGGAGCTGTTTTTT.

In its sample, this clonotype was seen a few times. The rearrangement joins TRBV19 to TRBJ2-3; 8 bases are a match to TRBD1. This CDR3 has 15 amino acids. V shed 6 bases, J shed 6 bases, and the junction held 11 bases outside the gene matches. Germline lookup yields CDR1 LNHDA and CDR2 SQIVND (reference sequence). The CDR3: CASRLTGGIADTQYF. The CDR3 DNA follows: TGTGCCAGTAGGCTAACAGGGGGTATCGCGGATACGCAGTATTTT.

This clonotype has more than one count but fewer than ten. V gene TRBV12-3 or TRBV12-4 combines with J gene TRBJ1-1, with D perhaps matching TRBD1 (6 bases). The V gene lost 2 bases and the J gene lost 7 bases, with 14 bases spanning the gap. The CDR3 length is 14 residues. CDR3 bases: TGTGCCAGCAGTTTATGGGGGCCCTTAATTGAAGCTTTCTTT. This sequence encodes CASSLWGPLIEAFF.

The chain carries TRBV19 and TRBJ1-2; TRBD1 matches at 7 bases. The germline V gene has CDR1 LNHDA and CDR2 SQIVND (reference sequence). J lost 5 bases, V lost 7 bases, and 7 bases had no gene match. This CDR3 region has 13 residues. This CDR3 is CASTQGGRYGYTF. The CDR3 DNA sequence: TGTGCCAGTACTCAGGGGGGGAGATATGGCTACACCTTC.

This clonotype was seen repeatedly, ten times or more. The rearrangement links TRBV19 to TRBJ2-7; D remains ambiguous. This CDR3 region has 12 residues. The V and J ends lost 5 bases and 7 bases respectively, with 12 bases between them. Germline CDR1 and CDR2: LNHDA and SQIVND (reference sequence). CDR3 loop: CASSASPLEQYF. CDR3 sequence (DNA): TGTGCCAGTAGTGCCTCTCCGCTGGAGCAGTACTTC.

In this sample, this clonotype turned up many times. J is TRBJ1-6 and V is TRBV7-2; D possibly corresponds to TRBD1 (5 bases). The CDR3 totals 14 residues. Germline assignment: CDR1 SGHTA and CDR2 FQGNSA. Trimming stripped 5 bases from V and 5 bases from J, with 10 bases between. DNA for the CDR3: TGTGCCAGCAGCCAGCAGGGCCATAATTCACCCCTCCACTTT. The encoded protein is CASSQQGHNSPLHF. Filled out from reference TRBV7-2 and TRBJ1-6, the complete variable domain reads GAGVSQSPSNKVTEKGKDVELRCDPISGHTALYWYRQSLGQGLEFLIYFQGNSAPDKSGLPSDRFSAERTGGSVSTLTIQRTQQEDSAVYLCASSQQGHNSPLHFGNGTRLTVT.

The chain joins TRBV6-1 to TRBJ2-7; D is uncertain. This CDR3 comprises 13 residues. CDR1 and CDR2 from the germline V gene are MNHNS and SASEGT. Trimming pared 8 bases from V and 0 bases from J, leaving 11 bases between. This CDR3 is CASSPKSSYEQYF. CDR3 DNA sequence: TGTGCCAGCTCACCCAAGAGCTCCTACGAGCAGTACTTC.

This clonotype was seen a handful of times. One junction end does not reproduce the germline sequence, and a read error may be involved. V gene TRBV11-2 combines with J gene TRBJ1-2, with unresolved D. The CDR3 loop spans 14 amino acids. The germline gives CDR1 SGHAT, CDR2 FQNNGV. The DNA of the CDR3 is TGTGCCGGCAGCCAAGATGTGGGTAACTCTGGCTACACCTTC. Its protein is CAGSQDVGNSGYTF.

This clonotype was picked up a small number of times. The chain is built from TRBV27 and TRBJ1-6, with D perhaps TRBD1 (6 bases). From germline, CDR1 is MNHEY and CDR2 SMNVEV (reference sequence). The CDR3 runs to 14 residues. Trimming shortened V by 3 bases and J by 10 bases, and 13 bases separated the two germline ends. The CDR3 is CASSFKGVGSPLHF. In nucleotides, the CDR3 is TGTGCCAGCAGTTTTAAGGGGGTAGGGTCACCCCTCCACTTT.

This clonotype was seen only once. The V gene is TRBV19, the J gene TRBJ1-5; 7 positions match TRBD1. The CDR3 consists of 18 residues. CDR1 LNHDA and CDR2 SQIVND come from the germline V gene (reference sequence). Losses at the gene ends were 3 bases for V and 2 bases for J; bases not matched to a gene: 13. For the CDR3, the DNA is TGTGCCAGTAGTATGCGACAGGGCTGGGGGGATGGCAATCAGCCCCAGCATTTT. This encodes CASSMRQGWGDGNQPQHF.

For the CDR3, the DNA is TGTGCCAGCAGCGTAGGGACAGGGTCGGGCGAGCAGTACTTC. Its translation: CASSVGTGSGEQYF. The gene calls are TRBV7-9 and TRBJ2-7; the match to TRBD1 covers 9 bases. CDR1 SEHNR and CDR2 FQNEAQ come from the germline V gene (reference sequence). V lost 5 bases to trimming and J lost 6 bases; unmatched junction nucleotides: 8. This CDR3 is 14 amino acids long.

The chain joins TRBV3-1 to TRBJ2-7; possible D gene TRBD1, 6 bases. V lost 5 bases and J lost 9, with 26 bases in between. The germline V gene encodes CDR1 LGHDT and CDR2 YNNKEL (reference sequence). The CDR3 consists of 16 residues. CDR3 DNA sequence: TGTGCCAGCAGCAAAGGGATCCCGAAGGGGGTACTTGGGCAGTACTTC. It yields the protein CASSKGIPKGVLGQYF.

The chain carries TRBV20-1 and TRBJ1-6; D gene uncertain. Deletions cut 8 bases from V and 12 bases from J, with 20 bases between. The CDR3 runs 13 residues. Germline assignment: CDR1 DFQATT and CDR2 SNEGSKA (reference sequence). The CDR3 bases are TGCAGTACTACGGAGTACACGTCGGGACCCCTCCACTTT. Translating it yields CSTTEYTSGPLHF.

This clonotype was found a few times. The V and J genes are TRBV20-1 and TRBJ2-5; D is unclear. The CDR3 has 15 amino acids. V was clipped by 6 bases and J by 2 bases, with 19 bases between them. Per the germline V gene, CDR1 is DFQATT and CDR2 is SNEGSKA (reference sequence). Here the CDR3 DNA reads TGCAGTGCCTCCCCCCTTCTACTGGGACAAGAGACCCAGTACTTC. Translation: CSASPLLLGQETQYF.

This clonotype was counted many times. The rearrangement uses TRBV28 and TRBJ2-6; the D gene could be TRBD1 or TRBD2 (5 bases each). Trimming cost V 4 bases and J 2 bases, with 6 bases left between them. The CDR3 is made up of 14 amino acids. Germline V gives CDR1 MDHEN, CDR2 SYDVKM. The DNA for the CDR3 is TGTGCCAGCAGTTGGGGGACTGGGGCCAACGTCCTGACTTTC. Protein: CASSWGTGANVLTF.

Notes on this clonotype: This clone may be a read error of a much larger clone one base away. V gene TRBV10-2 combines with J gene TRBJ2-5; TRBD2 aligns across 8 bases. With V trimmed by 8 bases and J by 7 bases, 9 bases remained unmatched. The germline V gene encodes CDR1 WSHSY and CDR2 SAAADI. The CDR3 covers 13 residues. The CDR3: CASRVGGGGTQYF. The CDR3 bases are TGCGCCAGCCGCGTCGGGGGGGGGGGGACCCAGTACTTC.

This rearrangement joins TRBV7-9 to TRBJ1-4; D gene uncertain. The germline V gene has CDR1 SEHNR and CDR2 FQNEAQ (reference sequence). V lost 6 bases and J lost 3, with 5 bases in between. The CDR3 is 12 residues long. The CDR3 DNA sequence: TGTGCCAGCAGGATGGCTAATGAAAAACTGTTTTTT. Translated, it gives CASRMANEKLFF.